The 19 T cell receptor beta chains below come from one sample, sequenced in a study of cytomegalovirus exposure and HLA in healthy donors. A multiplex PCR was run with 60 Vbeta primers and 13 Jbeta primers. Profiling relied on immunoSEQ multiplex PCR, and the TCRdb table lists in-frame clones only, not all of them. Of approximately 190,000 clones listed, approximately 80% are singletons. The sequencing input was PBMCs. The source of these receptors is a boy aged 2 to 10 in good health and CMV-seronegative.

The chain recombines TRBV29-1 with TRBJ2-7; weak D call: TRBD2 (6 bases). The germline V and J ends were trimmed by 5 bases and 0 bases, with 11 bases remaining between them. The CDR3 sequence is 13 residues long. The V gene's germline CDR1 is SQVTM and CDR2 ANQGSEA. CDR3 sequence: CSVRSGVSYEQYF. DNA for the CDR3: TGCAGCGTTCGCTCGGGGGTCTCCTACGAGCAGTACTTC.

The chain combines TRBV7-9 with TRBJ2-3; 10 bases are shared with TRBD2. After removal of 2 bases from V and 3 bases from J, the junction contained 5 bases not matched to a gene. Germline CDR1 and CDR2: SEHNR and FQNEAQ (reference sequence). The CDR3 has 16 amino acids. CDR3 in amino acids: CASSLRLAGETDTQYF. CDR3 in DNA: TGTGCCAGCAGCTTAAGGCTAGCGGGGGAGACAGATACGCAGTATTTT. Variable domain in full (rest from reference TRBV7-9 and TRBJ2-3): DTGVSQNPRHKITKRGQNVTFRCDPISEHNRLYWYRQTLGQGPEFLTYFQNEAQLEKSRLLSDRFSAERPKGSFSTLEIQRTEQGDSAMYLCASSLRLAGETDTQYFGPGTRLTVL.

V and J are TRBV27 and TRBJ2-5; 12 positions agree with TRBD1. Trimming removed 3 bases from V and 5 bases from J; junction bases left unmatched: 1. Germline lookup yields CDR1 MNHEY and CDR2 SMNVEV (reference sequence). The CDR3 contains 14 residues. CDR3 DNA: TGTGCCAGCAGTTTGGGGACAGGGGGCGAGACCCAGTACTTC. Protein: CASSLGTGGETQYF.

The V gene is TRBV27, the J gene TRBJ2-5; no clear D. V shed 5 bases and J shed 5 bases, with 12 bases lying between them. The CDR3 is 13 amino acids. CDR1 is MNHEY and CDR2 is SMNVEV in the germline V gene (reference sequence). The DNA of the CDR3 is TGTGCCAGCAGTCGTCAGGCTCGGGAGACCCAGTACTTC. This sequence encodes CASSRQARETQYF.

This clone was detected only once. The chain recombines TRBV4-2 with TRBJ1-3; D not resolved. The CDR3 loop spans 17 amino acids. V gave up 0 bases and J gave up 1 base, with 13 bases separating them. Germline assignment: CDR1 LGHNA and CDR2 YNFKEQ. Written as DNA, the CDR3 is TGTGCCAGCAGCCAAGATAGGTCGGGGAATTCTGGAAACACCATATATTTT. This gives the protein CASSQDRSGNSGNTIYF.

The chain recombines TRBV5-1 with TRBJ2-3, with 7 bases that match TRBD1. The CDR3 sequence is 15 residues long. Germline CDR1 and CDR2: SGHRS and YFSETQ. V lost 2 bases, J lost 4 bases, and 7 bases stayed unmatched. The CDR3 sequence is CASSFLGQAPDTQYF. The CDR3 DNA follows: TGCGCCAGCAGCTTTCTAGGACAGGCCCCAGATACGCAGTATTTT.

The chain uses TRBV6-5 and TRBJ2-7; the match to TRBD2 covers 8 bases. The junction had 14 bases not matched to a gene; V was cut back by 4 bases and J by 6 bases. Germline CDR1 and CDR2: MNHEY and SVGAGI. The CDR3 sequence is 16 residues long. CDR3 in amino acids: CASSFYYGGGPFEQYF. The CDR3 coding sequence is TGTGCCAGCAGTTTTTACTACGGGGGGGGGCCCTTCGAGCAGTACTTC.

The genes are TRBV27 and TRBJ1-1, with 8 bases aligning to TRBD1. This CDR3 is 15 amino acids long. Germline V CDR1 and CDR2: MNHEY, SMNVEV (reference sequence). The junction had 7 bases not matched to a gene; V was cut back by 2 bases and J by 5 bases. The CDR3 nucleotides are TGTGCCAGCAGTTTAGGGATATACAGGGGGACTGAAGCTTTCTTT. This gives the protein CASSLGIYRGTEAFF.

Here the CDR3 DNA reads TGTGCCTGGGCCGGGGTCTTGGATGGAAAACTGTTTTTT. Amino acid sequence: CAWAGVLDGKLFF. The chain couples TRBV30 to TRBJ1-4; D is unclear. CDR3 length: 13 residues. CDR1 is GTSNPN and CDR2 is SVGIG in the germline V gene (reference sequence). V was shortened by 5 bases and J by 10 bases, with 17 bases between the two germline ends.

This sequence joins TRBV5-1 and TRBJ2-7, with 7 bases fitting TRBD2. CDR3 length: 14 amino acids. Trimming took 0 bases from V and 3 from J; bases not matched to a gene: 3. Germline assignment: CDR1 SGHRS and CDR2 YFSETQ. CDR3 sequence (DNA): TGCGCCAGCAGCTTGGCGGGACTACTCTACGAGCAGTACTTC. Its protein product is CASSLAGLLYEQYF.

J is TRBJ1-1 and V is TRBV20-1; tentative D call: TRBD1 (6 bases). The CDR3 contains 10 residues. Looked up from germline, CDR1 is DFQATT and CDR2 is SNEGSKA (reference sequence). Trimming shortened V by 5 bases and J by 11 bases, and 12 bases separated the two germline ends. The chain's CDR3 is CSAEDRLAFF. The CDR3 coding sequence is TGCAGTGCTGAAGACAGGTTGGCTTTCTTT.

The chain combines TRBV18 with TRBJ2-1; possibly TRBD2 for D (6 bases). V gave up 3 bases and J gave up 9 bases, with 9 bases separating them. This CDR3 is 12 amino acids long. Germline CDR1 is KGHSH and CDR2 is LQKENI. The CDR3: CASSPLRGEQFF. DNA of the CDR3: TGTGCCAGCTCACCGCTGCGGGGTGAGCAGTTCTTC.

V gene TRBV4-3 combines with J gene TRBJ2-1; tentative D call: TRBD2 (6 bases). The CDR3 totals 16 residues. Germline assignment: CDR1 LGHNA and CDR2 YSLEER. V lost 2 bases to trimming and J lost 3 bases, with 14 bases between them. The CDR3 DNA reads TGCGCCAGCAGCCAAATTACGGGGGACGACTACAATGAGCAGTTCTTC. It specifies CASSQITGDDYNEQFF.

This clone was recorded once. CDR3 protein: CASSPTRDNSGGAQETQYF. In DNA, the CDR3 is TGTGCCAGCAGCCCCACCCGGGACAATAGCGGGGGGGCCCAGGAGACCCAGTACTTC. The chain has TRBV5-6 and TRBJ2-5; 11 positions agree with TRBD2. The CDR3 runs 19 residues. Germline loops: CDR1 SGHDT, CDR2 YYEEEE. J lost 5 bases, V lost 4 bases, and 19 bases had no gene match.

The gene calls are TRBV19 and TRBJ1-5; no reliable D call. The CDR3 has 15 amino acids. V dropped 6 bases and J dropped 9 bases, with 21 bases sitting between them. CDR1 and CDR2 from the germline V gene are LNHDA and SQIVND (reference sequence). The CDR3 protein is CASRPPRGLSGPQHF. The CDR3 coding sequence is TGTGCCAGTAGACCGCCCCGGGGTCTATCTGGGCCCCAGCATTTT.

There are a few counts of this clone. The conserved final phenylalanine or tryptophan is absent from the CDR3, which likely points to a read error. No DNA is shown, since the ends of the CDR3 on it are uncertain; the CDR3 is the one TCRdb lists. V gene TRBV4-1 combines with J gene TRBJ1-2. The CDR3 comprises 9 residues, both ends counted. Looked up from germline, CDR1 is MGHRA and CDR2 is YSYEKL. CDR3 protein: CASSPVAGL.

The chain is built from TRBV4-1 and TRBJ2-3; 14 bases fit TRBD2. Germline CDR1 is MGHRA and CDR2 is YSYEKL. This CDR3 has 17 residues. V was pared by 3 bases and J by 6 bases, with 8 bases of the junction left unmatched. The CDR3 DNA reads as TGCGCCAGCAGCCAGGTACCGACTAGCGGGGGGGCCGATACGCAGTATTTT. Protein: CASSQVPTSGGADTQYF.

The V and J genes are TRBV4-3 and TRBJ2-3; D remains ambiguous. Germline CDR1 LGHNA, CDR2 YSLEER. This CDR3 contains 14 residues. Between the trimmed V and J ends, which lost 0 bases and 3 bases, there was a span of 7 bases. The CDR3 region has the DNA TGCGCCAGCAGCCAAGAGGAGACGACAGATACGCAGTATTTT. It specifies CASSQEETTDTQYF.

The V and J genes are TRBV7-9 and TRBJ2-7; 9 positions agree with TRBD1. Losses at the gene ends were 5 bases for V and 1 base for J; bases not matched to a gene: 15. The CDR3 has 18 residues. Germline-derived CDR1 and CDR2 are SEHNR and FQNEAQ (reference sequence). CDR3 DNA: TGTGCCAGCAGCCCACCGGGACAGGGTGGTGTAAGGTCCTACGAGCAGTACTTC. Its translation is CASSPPGQGGVRSYEQYF.